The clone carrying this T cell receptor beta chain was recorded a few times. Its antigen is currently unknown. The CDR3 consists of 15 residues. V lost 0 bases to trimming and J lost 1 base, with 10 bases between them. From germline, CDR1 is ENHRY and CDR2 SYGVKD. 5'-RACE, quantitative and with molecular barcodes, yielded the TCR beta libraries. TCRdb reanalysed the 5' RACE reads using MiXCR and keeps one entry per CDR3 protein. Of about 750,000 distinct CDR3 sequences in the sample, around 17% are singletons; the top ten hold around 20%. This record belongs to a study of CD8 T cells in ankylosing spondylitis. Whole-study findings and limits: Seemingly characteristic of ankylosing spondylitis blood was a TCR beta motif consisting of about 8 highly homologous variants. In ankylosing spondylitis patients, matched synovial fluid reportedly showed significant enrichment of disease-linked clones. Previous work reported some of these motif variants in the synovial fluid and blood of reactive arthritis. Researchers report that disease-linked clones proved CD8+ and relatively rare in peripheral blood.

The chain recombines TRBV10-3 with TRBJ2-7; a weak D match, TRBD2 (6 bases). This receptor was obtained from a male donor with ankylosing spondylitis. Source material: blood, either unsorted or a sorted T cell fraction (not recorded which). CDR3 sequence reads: CAISESASESYEQYF. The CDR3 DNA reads TGTGCCATCAGTGAGTCGGCTAGCGAGTCCTACGAGCAGTACTTC.